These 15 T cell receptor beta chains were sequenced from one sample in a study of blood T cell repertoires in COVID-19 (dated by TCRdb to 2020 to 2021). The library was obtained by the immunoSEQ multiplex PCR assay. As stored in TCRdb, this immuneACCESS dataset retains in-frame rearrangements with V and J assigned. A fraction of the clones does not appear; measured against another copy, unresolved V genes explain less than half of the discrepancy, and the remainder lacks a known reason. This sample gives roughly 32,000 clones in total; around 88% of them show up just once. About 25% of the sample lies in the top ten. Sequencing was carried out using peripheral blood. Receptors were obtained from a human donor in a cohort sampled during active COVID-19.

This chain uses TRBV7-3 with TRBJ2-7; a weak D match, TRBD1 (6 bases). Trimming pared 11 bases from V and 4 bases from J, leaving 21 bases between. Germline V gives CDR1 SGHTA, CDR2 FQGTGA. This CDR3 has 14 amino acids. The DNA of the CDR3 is TGTGCCGGGGGCCAGGCGTTCGAGAGATACGAGCAGTACTTC. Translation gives CAGGQAFERYEQYF.

The CDR3 protein is CSVGGDNSYEQYF. CDR3 bases: TGCAGCGTGGGGGGGGACAACTCCTACGAGCAGTACTTC. The rearrangement uses TRBV29-1 and TRBJ2-7; possible D gene TRBD2, 7 bases. Per germline, CDR1 SQVTM and CDR2 ANQGSEA. V lost 6 bases and J 0 bases, leaving 12 bases between the germline ends. The CDR3 consists of 13 residues.

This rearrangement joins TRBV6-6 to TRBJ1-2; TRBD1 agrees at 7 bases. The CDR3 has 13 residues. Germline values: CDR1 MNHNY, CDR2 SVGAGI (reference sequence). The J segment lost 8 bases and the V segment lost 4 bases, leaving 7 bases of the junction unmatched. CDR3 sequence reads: CASSFQNRGGYTF. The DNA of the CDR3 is TGTGCCAGCAGTTTTCAAAACAGGGGCGGCTACACCTTC.

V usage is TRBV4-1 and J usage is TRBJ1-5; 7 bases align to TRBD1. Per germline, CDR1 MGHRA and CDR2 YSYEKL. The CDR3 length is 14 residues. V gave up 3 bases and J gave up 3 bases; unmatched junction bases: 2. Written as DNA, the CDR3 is TGCGCCAGCAGCCAGGGACAGCTCAATCAGCCCCAGCATTTT. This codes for CASSQGQLNQPQHF.

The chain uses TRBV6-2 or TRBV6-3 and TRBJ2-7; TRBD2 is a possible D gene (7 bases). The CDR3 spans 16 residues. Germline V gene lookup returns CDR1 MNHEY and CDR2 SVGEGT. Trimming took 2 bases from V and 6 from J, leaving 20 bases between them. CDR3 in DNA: TGTGCCAGCAGTTACGAGTGGGGGGGCGTCTTTTTCGAGCAGTACTTC. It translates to CASSYEWGGVFFEQYF.

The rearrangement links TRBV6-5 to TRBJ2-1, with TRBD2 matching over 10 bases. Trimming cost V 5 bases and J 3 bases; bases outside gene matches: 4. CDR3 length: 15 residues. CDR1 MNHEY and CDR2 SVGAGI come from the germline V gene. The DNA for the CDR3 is TGTGCCAGCAGTACTAGCGGGGTTCTCTACAATGAGCAGTTCTTC. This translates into CASSTSGVLYNEQFF.

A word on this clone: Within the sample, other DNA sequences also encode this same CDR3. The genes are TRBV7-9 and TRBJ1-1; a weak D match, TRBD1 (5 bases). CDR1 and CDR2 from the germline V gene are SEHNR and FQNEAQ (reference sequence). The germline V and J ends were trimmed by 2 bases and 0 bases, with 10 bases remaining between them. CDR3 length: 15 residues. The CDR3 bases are TGTGCCAGCAGCTTATTGGCGGACATGAACACTGAAGCTTTCTTT. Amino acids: CASSLLADMNTEAFF.

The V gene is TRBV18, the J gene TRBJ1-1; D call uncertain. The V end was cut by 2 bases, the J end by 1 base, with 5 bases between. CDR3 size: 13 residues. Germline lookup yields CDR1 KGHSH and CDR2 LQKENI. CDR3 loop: CASSPVQNTEAFF. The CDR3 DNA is TGTGCCAGCTCACCAGTACAGAACACTGAAGCTTTCTTT.

CDR3 sequence reads: CSASRGQPFSNYGYTF. For the CDR3, the DNA is TGCAGTGCTAGTAGGGGCCAGCCATTCTCAAACTATGGCTACACCTTC. The chain is built from TRBV20-1 and TRBJ1-2; maybe TRBD1 (5 bases). Germline V CDR1 and CDR2: DFQATT, SNEGSKA (reference sequence). Trimming stripped 3 bases from V and 2 bases from J, with 19 bases between. The CDR3 totals 16 residues.

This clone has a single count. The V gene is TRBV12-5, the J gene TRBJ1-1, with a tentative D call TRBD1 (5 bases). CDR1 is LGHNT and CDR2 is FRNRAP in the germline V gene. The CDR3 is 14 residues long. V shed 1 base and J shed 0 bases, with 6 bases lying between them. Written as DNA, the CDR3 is TGTGCTAGTGGTTTGGGACAGATGAACACTGAAGCTTTCTTT. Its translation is CASGLGQMNTEAFF.

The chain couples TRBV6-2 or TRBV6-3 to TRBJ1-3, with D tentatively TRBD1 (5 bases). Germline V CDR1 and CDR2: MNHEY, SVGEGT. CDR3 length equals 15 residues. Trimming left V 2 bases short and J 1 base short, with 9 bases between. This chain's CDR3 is CASSYPGFSGNTIYF. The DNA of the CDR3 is TGTGCCAGCAGTTACCCAGGGTTTTCTGGAAACACCATATATTTT.

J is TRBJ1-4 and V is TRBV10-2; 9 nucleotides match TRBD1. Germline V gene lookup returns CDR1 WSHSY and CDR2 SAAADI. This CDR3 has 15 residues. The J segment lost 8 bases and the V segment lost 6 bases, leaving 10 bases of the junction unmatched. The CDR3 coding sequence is TGCGCCAGCAGGGACCGGGACAGGGCAGACGAAAAACTGTTTTTT. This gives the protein CASRDRDRADEKLFF.

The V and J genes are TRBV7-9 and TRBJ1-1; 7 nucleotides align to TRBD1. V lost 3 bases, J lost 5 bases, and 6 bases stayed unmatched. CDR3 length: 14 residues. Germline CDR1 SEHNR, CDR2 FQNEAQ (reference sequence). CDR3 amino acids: CASSFWQGGTEAFF. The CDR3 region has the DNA TGTGCCAGCAGCTTTTGGCAGGGGGGAACTGAAGCTTTCTTT.

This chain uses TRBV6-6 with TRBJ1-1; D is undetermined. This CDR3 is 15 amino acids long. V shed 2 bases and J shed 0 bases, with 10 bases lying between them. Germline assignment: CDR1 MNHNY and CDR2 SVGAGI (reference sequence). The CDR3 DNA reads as TGTGCCAGCAGTTACCCTCGGGTAATGAACACTGAAGCTTTCTTT. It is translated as CASSYPRVMNTEAFF.

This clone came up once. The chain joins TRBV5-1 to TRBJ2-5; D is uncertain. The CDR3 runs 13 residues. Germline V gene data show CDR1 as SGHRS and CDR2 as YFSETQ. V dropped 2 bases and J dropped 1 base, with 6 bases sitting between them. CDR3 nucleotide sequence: TGCGCCAGCAGCTTTAACGGCCAAGAGACCCAGTACTTC. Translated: CASSFNGQETQYF.